Listed below are T cell receptor beta chains from one sample, sequenced in a study of shared clonotypes between healthy human individuals. TCRdb's copy holds only in-frame clones and misses some; the assay was immunoSEQ multiplex PCR. The repertoire holds over 1.4 million clones, about 96% seen once, with about 1.2% in the top ten. The sequencing input was naive CD4+ T cells sorted from blood. The receptors here all came from a man aged 30 to 45 in good health. CDR3s include the opening cysteine and the closing phenylalanine or tryptophan. A D gene is named only where the DNA matches it firmly. The size entry is marked missing in some rows and otherwise reads once, few, many or a size class.

-	TRBV9	TRBJ1-1	-	CASSVGQGWGTEAFF	TGTGCCAGCAGCGTAGGTCAGGGGTGGGGCACTGAAGCTTTCTTT
once	TRBV7-6	TRBJ2-7	-	CASSPRETGSYEQYF	TGTGCCAGCAGCCCCAGGGAGACAGGCTCCTACGAGCAGTACTTC
-	TRBV11-1	TRBJ2-5	TRBD2	CASSLGGLAGGHQETQYF	TGTGCCAGCAGCTTGGGGGGACTAGCGGGAGGCCACCAAGAGACCCAGTACTTC
once	TRBV19	TRBJ2-3	TRBD2	CASSIWTSGNTDTQYF	TGTGCCAGTAGTATTTGGACTAGCGGGAACACAGATACGCAGTATTTT
-	TRBV5-4	TRBJ1-1	-	CASSLATGNTEAFF	TGTGCCAGCAGCTTGGCGACAGGGAACACTGAAGCTTTCTTT
-	TRBV9	TRBJ2-5	-	CASSVVGGVGTQYF	TGTGCCAGCAGCGTAGTAGGCGGTGTAGGGACCCAGTACTTC
-	TRBV9	TRBJ1-2	TRBD1	CASSVSPGGQGARGYTF	TGTGCCAGCAGCGTATCCCCGGGGGGACAGGGGGCCCGGGGCTACACCTTC
-	TRBV11-2	TRBJ2-7	TRBD2	CASSFSSGPSYEQYF	TGTGCCAGCAGCTTTTCTAGCGGGCCCTCCTACGAGCAGTACTTC
-	TRBV7-2	TRBJ2-3	-	CASSFTRADTQYF	TGTGCCAGCAGCTTTACACGGGCAGATACGCAGTATTTT
-	TRBV6-5	TRBJ2-7	TRBD1	CASSSPGQGNEQYF	TGTGCCAGCAGTTCGCCGGGACAGGGCAACGAGCAGTACTTC
-	TRBV5-4	TRBJ2-7	-	CASSTRQDLNEQYF	TGTGCCAGCAGCACCCGACAGGACCTCAACGAGCAGTACTTC
once	TRBV28	TRBJ1-3	-	CASSSIYSGNTIYF	TGTGCCAGCAGCTCCATTTACTCTGGAAACACCATATATTTT
-	TRBV5-1	TRBJ2-3	TRBD1	CASSFRGGAGDTQYF	TGCGCCAGCAGCTTCCGAGGGGGCGCGGGAGATACGCAGTATTTT
-	TRBV28	TRBJ2-1	-	CASSSPRGFYNEQFF	TGTGCCAGCAGTTCCCCCCGAGGGTTCTACAATGAGCAGTTCTTC
-	TRBV9	TRBJ2-1	TRBD1	CASSGGQQGEQFF	TGTGCCAGCAGCGGGGGACAGCAAGGTGAGCAGTTCTTC
-	TRBV5-1	TRBJ2-5	-	CASSFYRADQETQYF	TGCGCCAGCAGCTTTTACAGGGCCGACCAAGAGACCCAGTACTTC
-	TRBV7-6	TRBJ2-3	-	CASSLGLMGDTQYF	TGTGCCAGCAGCTTAGGTCTCATGGGGGATACGCAGTATTTT
-	TRBV6-6	TRBJ2-1	-	CASNPKGGNSYNEQFF	TGTGCCAGCAATCCCAAGGGGGGGAACTCCTACAATGAGCAGTTCTTC
-	TRBV27	TRBJ2-1	TRBD2	CASSPSERGYNEQFF	TGTGCCAGCAGCCCCTCAGAGCGGGGGTACAATGAGCAGTTCTTC
-	TRBV7-9	TRBJ2-1	TRBD2	CASSLVPLASGNNEQFF	TGTGCCAGCAGCTTAGTTCCCCTCGCTAGCGGGAACAATGAGCAGTTCTTC
-	TRBV14	TRBJ1-2	-	CASRYPRGGLCGYTF	TGTGCCAGCAGGTATCCCCGGGGGGGCTTATGTGGCTACACCTTC
-	TRBV9	TRBJ2-6	TRBD2	CASSALAGVPGANVLTF	TGTGCCAGCAGCGCACTAGCGGGAGTACCCGGGGCCAACGTCCTGACTTTC
-	TRBV29-1	TRBJ2-2	TRBD1	CSVTPGQGRNTGELFF	TGCAGCGTGACACCCGGACAGGGTCGGAACACCGGGGAGCTGTTTTTT
-	TRBV5-1	TRBJ2-7	-	CASSSPGVPYEQYF	TGCGCCAGCAGCTCGCCAGGGGTTCCCTACGAGCAGTACTTC
-	TRBV5-1	TRBJ2-3	TRBD2	CASSSGSSTDTQYF	TGCGCCAGCAGCAGCGGGAGCAGCACAGATACGCAGTATTTT
-	TRBV6-1	TRBJ2-1	-	CASSEALFGTEQFF	TGTGCCAGCAGTGAAGCTCTTTTTGGGACTGAGCAGTTCTTC
-	TRBV4-3	TRBJ2-1	-	CASSQEGGGNYNEQFF	TGCGCCAGCAGCCAAGAAGGGGGAGGGAACTACAATGAGCAGTTCTTC
-	TRBV29-1	TRBJ1-5	TRBD1	CSSRDRVNQPQHF	TGCAGCTCCCGGGACAGGGTCAATCAGCCCCAGCATTTT
once	TRBV28	TRBJ1-5	-	CASSQTGPGQPQHF	TGTGCCAGCAGTCAGACGGGGCCCGGTCAGCCCCAGCATTTT
-	TRBV13	TRBJ1-5	TRBD1	CASSYRGSNQPQHF	TGTGCCAGCAGCTACAGGGGTAGCAATCAGCCCCAGCATTTT
-	TRBV13	TRBJ2-7	-	CASSLTTTYEQYF	TGTGCCAGCAGCTTAACGACTACCTACGAGCAGTACTTC
once	TRBV7-2	TRBJ2-4	-	CASSSLSVAALGNIQYF	TGTGCCAGCAGCTCCTTGTCAGTAGCGGCCCTAGGGAACATTCAGTACTTC
-	TRBV30	TRBJ2-1	TRBD2	CACAGGSRSDEQFF	TGTGCCTGCGCGGGCGGGAGTCGGTCAGATGAGCAGTTCTTC
-	TRBV29-1	TRBJ2-1	-	CSVVGIAYNEQFF	TGCAGCGTTGTGGGGATCGCCTACAATGAGCAGTTCTTC
many	TRBV2	TRBJ2-7	-	CASSLLHRGPEGYEQYF	TGTGCCAGCAGCCTTCTTCATCGGGGGCCGGAGGGCTACGAGCAGTACTTC
few	TRBV18	TRBJ1-4	-	CASSPGSGEKLFF	TGTGCCAGCTCACCAGGGTCCGGTGAAAAACTGTTTTTT
-	TRBV6-5	TRBJ1-1	-	CASRHVRGLAEAFF	TGTGCCAGCAGGCACGTCCGGGGTTTGGCTGAAGCTTTCTTT
-	TRBV5-1	TRBJ1-1	TRBD1	CASSPTRGPLNTEAFF	TGCGCCAGCAGCCCAACCAGGGGGCCCCTGAACACTGAAGCTTTCTTT
-	TRBV7-9	TRBJ2-5	TRBD2	CASSLASGGGTQYF	TGTGCCAGCAGCTTAGCATCCGGCGGGGGGACCCAGTACTTC
-	TRBV5-1	TRBJ2-5	TRBD1	CASSLGPQTGEETQYF	TGCGCCAGCAGCTTGGGCCCCCAGACAGGGGAAGAGACCCAGTACTTC
-	TRBV5-6	TRBJ1-4	-	CASSLRWGDEKLFF	TGTGCCAGCAGCTTGAGGTGGGGGGATGAAAAACTGTTTTTT
-	TRBV9	TRBJ2-5	TRBD2	CASSVTSGSETQYF	TGTGCCAGCAGCGTGACTAGCGGGAGTGAGACCCAGTACTTC
-	TRBV11-2	TRBJ2-1	TRBD2	CASSLALAVYNEQFF	TGTGCCAGCAGCTTAGCACTAGCGGTTTACAATGAGCAGTTCTTC
-	TRBV10-3	TRBJ2-7	TRBD2	CAISVSTSGFGGRYEQYF	TGTGCCATCTCGGTGTCGACTAGCGGGTTCGGAGGCCGCTACGAGCAGTACTTC
-	TRBV4-3	TRBJ1-1	-	CASSQFGGKNTEAFF	TGCGCCAGCAGCCAGTTCGGGGGGAAAAACACTGAAGCTTTCTTT
-	TRBV5-4	TRBJ1-1	-	CASNSHGTVNTEAFF	TGTGCCAGCAACTCCCATGGGACGGTGAACACTGAAGCTTTCTTT
-	TRBV2	TRBJ2-7	TRBD1	CATGTGVSYEQYF	TGTGCCACCGGGACAGGTGTTTCCTACGAGCAGTACTTC
-	TRBV7-8	TRBJ2-3	-	CASTVGGPTDTQYF	TGTGCCAGCACCGTGGGGGGCCCCACAGATACGCAGTATTTT
-	TRBV27	TRBJ1-4	TRBD1	CASRPGTDPNAREKLFF	TGTGCCAGCAGGCCCGGGACAGACCCCAACGCGAGAGAAAAACTGTTTTTT
-	TRBV10-3	TRBJ2-1	TRBD2	CAIRDREGSSVEQFF	TGTGCCATCAGAGACCGGGAGGGTTCTTCGGTTGAGCAGTTCTTC
once	TRBV29-1	TRBJ1-1	-	CSVEAGTEAFF	TGCAGCGTTGAGGCAGGGACTGAAGCTTTCTTT
-	TRBV28	TRBJ2-7	-	CASSQLYEQYF	TGTGCCAGCAGTCAATTATACGAGCAGTACTTC